These T cell receptor beta chains were read from a single sample in a study of radiation and T cells in renal cell carcinoma. Produced via immunoSEQ multiplex PCR; TCRdb's table is partial and in-frame only. The table has about 7,900 clones, around three fifths seen once. The sample in question was tumor tissue, obtained from a patient whose treatment was nephrectomy without radiotherapy. All receptors derive from a woman aged 70-85 years with renal cell carcinoma. Both conserved end residues are part of each CDR3. The order of the fields is clone size, V gene, D gene, J gene, CDR3 protein, CDR3 DNA. D genes are given only for firm matches. Size is stated for part of the rows, as once, few or many counts, or as a class when the clone is expanded.

medium-sized	TRBV5-5	NA	TRBJ1-1	CASSLDVMNTEAFF	TGTGCCAGCAGCTTGGATGTCATGAACACTGAAGCTTTCTTT
NA	TRBV6-5	NA	TRBJ2-2	CASSLRGYTGELFF	TGTGCCAGCAGCCTACGGGGATACACCGGGGAGCTGTTTTTT
NA	TRBV7-2	TRBD2	TRBJ2-1	CASSLTSASYNEQFF	TGTGCCAGCAGCCTCACTAGCGCGTCCTACAATGAGCAGTTCTTC
few	TRBV29-1	NA	TRBJ2-2	CSVATTGSGELFF	TGCAGCGTAGCTACAACAGGGTCCGGGGAGCTGTTTTTT
once	TRBV5-4	TRBD1	TRBJ2-1	CASSLGQGIRNEQFF	TGTGCCAGCAGCTTGGGACAGGGAATAAGGAATGAGCAGTTCTTC
NA	TRBV7-6	NA	TRBJ2-1	CASSLEVYNEQFF	TGTGCCAGCAGCTTAGAGGTTTACAATGAGCAGTTCTTC
NA	TRBV19	NA	TRBJ1-5	CASSGVVGRQPQHF	TGTGCCAGTAGCGGGGTAGTCGGAAGGCAGCCCCAGCATTTT
NA	TRBV18	NA	TRBJ1-5	CASSPDSRNQPQHF	TGTGCCAGCTCACCAGACAGTAGGAATCAGCCCCAGCATTTT
NA	TRBV30	NA	TRBJ1-5	CAWSPEAGRWGNQPQHF	TGTGCCTGGAGCCCCGAGGCAGGTCGGTGGGGCAATCAGCCCCAGCATTTT
NA	TRBV9	NA	TRBJ1-6	CASSLDVNSPLHF	TGTGCCAGCAGCCTAGATGTTAATTCACCCCTCCACTTT
NA	TRBV5-1	NA	TRBJ2-1	CASSLKTSPSYNEQFF	TGCGCCAGCAGCCTTAAAACTAGCCCATCCTACAATGAGCAGTTCTTC